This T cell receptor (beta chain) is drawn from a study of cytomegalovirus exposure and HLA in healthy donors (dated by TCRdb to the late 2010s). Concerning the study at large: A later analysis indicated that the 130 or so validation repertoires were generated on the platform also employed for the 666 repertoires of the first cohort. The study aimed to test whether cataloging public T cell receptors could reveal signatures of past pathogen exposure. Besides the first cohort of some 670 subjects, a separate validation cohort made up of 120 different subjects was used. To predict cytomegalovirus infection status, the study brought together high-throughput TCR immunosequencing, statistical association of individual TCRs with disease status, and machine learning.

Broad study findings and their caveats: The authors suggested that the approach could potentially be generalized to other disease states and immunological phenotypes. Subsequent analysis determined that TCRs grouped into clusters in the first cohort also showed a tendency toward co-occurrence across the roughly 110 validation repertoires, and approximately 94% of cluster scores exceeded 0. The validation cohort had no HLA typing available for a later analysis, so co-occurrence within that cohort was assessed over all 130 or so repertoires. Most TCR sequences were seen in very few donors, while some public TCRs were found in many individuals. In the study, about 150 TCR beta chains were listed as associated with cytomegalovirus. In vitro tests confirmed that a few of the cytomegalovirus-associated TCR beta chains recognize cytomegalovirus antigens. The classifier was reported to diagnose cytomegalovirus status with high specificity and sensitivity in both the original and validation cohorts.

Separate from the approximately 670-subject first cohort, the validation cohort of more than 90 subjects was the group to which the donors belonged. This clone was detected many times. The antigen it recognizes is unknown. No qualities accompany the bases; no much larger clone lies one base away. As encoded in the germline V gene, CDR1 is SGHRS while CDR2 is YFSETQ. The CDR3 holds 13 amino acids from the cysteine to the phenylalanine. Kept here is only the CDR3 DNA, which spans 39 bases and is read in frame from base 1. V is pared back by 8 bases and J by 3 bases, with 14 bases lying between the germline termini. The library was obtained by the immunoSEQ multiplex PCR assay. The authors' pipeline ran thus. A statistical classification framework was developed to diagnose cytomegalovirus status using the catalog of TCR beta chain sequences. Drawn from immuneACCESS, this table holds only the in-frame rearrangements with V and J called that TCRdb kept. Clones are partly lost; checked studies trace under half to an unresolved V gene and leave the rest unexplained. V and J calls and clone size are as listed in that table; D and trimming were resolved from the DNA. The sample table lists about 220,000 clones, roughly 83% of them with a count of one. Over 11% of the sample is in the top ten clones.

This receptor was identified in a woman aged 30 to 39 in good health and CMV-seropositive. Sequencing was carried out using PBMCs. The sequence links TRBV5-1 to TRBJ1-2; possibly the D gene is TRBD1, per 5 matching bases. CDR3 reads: CASGTGTDYGYTF. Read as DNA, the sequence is TGCGCCAGTGGGACCGGGACGGACTATGGCTACACCTTC.